A selection of T cell receptor beta chains follows, all from one sample in a study of shared clonotypes between healthy human individuals. The protocol was immunoSEQ multiplex PCR, while the TCRdb copy is restricted to in-frame clones and leaves out a portion. This table holds about 340,000 clones, more than 60% found once. Sequencing was performed on memory CD4+ T cells sorted from blood. The receptors shown here come from a young man in good health. Both conserved end residues are trimmed from each CDR3. The order of the fields is V gene, CDR3 protein.

TRBV28,ASSVWAGGAKETQY
TRBV28,ASSASTGSRSQPQH
TRBV28,ASSLYISVSGEAF
TRBV5-6,ASSLAGGQPQH
TRBV5-5,ASSLRANYGYT
TRBV7-8,ASSLSLSEIQETQY
TRBV6-5,ASSYLGWGTEQY
TRBV5-1,ASSLKQGATGNTIY
TRBV7-2,ASSLDPGGTDTQY
TRBV6-6,ASSSYSGAQH
TRBV5-4,ASSLGDRGVTGELF
TRBV19,ASSPGGGPNEKLF
TRBV2,ASSEEGLNYGYT
TRBV18,ASSPYQGMNTGELF
TRBV5-1,ASKREANTGELF
TRBV19,ASSKGGTGTGELF